This T cell receptor (beta chain) comes out of a study of blood T cells in healthy people across ages (dated by TCRdb to between 2015 and 2017). Regarding the complete study: Template switching captured roughly one uniquely barcoded TCR beta cDNA molecule per two T cells in model experiments. Using deep sequencing normalized with unique cDNA molecular identifiers, the study measured how TCR beta repertoire diversity changes with age. The donors were split into four age groups: young (average 16 years), middle-aged (about 40), aged (roughly 68) and long-lived (approximately 80). Donors of different ages were randomly distributed across sequencing lanes to avoid experimental bias. For two donors (one aged 18 to 30 and one aged 80 or older), the study analyzed two additional independent replicas of 1 million unique cDNA reads from the same blood draw. What the work shows at the level of the full study, not this receptor alone: Compared with the aged group, the long-lived group had more naive CD4+ T cells, fewer expanded clones and increased TCR diversity, suggesting age selection. Because the CMV infection status of the donors was unknown, age-related changes in expanded clonotypes may potentially have been confounded. Conclusive comparison of naive and antigen-experienced compartments was prevented by the profiling of bulk unsorted PBMCs. Observed TCR beta diversity correlated strongly with the percentage of naive T cells measured by flow cytometry. As age increased, observed TCR beta diversity per million T cells dropped in a roughly linear way, and a significant reduction was already evident by age about 36. Estimates of total diversity based on one million sequenced T cells were considered lower bounds and underestimates.

Libraries were built with 5' RACE. The reads were generated on an Illumina HiSeq 2500. The second PCR ran for about 7 to 11 cycles and used a J-beta primer mix along with a sample-barcoded 5' primer. A unique molecular identifier was introduced onto each TCR beta cDNA molecule by a template-switch 5' adaptor carrying 12 random nucleotides. Each sample yielded at least 2.5 million CDR3-containing paired-end reads. The Mint cDNA synthesis kit, primed by a TRBC-specific oligonucleotide, was used to synthesize first-strand cDNA from all RNA. After uracil-DNA glycosylase treatment, a first 18-cycle PCR used universal primers M1SS and BC2_uni_R on all cDNA. Under the source paper's analysis protocol: For normalization, 1 million high-quality reads were randomly selected from each sample, with every read carrying a distinct molecular identifier. Reads with shared molecular identifiers were discarded instead of being binned into consensus sequences. MiTCR, set to a Q25 quality threshold and the strictest error-elimination algorithm, was used for CDR3 identification, clonotype clustering and error correction. A nonparametric unseen species model using Euler transformation provided a lower-bound estimate of total TCR beta diversity. TCRdb ran its own pipeline on the public reads, namely fastp trimming at Q25 and MiXCR clone calling, and kept in-frame beta chains. For every CDR3 protein sequence, its rows merge into one entry that carries the most common genes and DNA. TCRdb's processing, not the authors', yielded these V and J calls. The sample contains about 1.7 million distinct CDR3 sequences, over 25% of them found a single time. 6.5% to 8.5% of the sample comes from the top ten.

This clonotype was counted only a few times. Its antigen is currently not known. Base qualities are not recorded, but no much larger clone differs from it by a single base. The CDR3, from cysteine to phenylalanine, totals 17 residues. Just CDR3 DNA is preserved here, 51 bases in frame from base 1. The V end loses 5 bases and the J end loses 0 bases, and a stretch of 17 bases separates them. For CDR1 and CDR2, the germline V gene lists MDHEN and SYDVKM. Donors were a few dozen systemically healthy Caucasian individuals from Russia aged 6 to 90 years. About 10 milliliters of peripheral blood were drawn from each donor into EDTA-treated Vacutainer tubes. Ficoll-Paque density-gradient centrifugation was used to isolate PBMCs, with at least 7 million per sample. Total RNA, at least 5 micrograms per sample, was extracted from PBMCs with Trizol reagent. For every donor, an aliquot of PBMCs went through flow cytometry to measure the percentages of naive CD45RAhigh/CD27high T cells.

This sequence uses TRBV28 and TRBJ2-1, and possibly TRBD1, on 6 matching bases. The clonotype was recovered from a woman aged 25 to 39 in good health. What was sequenced was blood. The DNA reads TGTGCCAGCAGTGCGTCCTCAGGGGCGAGCTCCTACAATGAGCAGTTCTTC. Translated, this gives CASSASSGASSYNEQFF.